The T cell receptor (beta chain) under discussion was sequenced for a study of shared clonotypes between healthy human individuals. The overall study: Two female and three male donors aged 18 to 49 were enrolled.

With respect to this clone: As yet, its antigen is unknown.

In the naive CD8 group, cells lacked CD45RO and were positively selected for CCR7, so terminally differentiated effector memory CD45RA+ cells were left out. Every subset had its genomic DNA shared out evenly among several immunoSEQ plates. The method was immunoSEQ multiplex PCR; TCRdb's version includes in-frame clones alone and lacks a portion of them. The profile shows nearly 2 million clones, about 94% of them singletons. Trimming cost V 8 bases and J 7 bases; bases outside gene matches: 10. This CDR3 has 16 residues. From germline, CDR1 is SGHAT and CDR2 FQNNGV. Whole-study results and caveats: Among donors, the sharing of clonotypes was expected to be influenced by sequencing depth.

This TCR derives from a man between 18 and 35 years old in good health. The sample consisted of naive CD8+ T cells sorted from blood. The J gene is TRBJ2-1, the V gene TRBV11-2; 14 bases line up with TRBD2. The DNA for the CDR3 is TGTGCCAGCGGGGATTCGGGACTAGCGGGAGAAAATGAGCAGTTCTTC. The encoded protein is CASGDSGLAGENEQFF.